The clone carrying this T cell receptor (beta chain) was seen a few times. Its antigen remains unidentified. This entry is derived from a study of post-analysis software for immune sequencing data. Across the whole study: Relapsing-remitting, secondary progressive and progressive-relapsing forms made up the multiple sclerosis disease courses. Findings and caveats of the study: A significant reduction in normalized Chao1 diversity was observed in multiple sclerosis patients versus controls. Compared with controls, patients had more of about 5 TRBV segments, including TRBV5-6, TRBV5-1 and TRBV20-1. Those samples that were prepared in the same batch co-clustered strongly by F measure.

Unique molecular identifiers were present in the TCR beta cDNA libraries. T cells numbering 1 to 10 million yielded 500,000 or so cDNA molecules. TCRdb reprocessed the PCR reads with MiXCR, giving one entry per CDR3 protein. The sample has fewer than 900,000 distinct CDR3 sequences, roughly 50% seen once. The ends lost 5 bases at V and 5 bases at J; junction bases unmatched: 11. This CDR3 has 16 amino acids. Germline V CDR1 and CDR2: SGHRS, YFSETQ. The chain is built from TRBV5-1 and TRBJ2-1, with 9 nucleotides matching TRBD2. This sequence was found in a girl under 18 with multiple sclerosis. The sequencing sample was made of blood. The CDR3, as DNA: TGCGCCAGCAGTTCGAACGGGTTAGCGGGAGACAATGAGCAGTTCTTC. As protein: CASSSNGLAGDNEQFF.